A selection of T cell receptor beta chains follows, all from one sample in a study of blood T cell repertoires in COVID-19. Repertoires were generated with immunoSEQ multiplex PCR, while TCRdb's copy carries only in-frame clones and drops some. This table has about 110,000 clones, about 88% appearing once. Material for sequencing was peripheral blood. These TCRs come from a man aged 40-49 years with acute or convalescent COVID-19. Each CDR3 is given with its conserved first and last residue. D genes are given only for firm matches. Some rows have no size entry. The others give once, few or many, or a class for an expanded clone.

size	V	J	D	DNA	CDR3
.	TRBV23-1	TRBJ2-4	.	TGCGCCAGCAGTCCCCCGGAGAACATTCAGTACTTC	CASSPPENIQYF
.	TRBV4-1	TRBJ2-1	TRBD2	TGCGCCAGCAGCCAAGAGGGACTAGCGAGCGATGAGCAGTTCTTC	CASSQEGLASDEQFF
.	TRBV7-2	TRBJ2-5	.	TGTGCCAGCAGCTTTCAACGAGGTTTCGAGACCCAGTACTTC	CASSFQRGFETQYF
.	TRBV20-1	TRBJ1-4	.	TGCAGTGCTAGAGTGGGCGAAAAACTGTTTTTT	CSARVGEKLFF
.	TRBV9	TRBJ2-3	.	TGTGCCAGCAGCGGCAGACTAGAACACACAGATACGCAGTATTTT	CASSGRLEHTDTQYF
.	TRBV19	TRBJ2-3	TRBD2	TGTGCCAGTAGCCGCACTAGCGGGGTGTTCGATACGCAGTATTTT	CASSRTSGVFDTQYF
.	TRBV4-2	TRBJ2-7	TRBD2	TGTGCCAGCAGCCAAGATCCCCCCGGTAGCGGGGCCTACGAGCAGTACTTC	CASSQDPPGSGAYEQYF
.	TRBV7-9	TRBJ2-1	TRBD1	TGTGCCAGCAGCCTACTGCAGGGGGATGAGCAGTTCTTC	CASSLLQGDEQFF
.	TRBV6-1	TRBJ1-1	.	TGTGCCAGCAGTGAAGCGGCCCGGGGGGGGGCTTTCTTT	CASSEAARGGAFF
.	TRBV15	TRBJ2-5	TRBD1	TGTGCCACCGAAGACAGGGGCCAAGAGACCCAGTACTTC	CATEDRGQETQYF
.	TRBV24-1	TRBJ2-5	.	TGTGCCACCAGTGAAGCGCCGGGACAAAACCAAGAGACCCAGTACTTC	CATSEAPGQNQETQYF
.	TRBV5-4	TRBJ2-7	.	TGTGCCAGCAGCGCCGGGGGGACACGGAGTTACGAGCAGTACTTC	CASSAGGTRSYEQYF
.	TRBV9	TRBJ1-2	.	TGTGCCAGCAGCGTAGTGGGGGGCTATGGCTACACCTTC	CASSVVGGYGYTF
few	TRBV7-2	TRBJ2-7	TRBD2	TGTGCCAGCAGCTTGGGGACTAGCGGGGGTTACGAGCAGTACTTC	CASSLGTSGGYEQYF
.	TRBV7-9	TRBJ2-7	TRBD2	TGTGCCAGCAGCTCCGGGACTAGCGGGGGGCTGAGCTCCTACGAGCAGTACTTC	CASSSGTSGGLSSYEQYF
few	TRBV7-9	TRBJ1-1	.	TGTGCCAGCAGCTTTAATATGAACACTGAAGCTTTCTTT	CASSFNMNTEAFF
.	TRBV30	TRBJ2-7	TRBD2	TGTGCCTGGAGTTTGACTAGCGGACTTTACGAGCAGTACTTC	CAWSLTSGLYEQYF
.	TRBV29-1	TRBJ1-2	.	TGCAGCGTTGAACAGGGGTTCACCTATGGCTACACCTTC	CSVEQGFTYGYTF
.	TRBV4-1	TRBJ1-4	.	TGCGCCAGCAGCCCACAAGGTGCGGGGGGAGCTAATGAAAAACTGTTTTTT	CASSPQGAGGANEKLFF
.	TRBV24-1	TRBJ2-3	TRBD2	TGTGCCACCAGTGATACCGCGGGGGTGCCGGATACGCAGTATTTT	CATSDTAGVPDTQYF
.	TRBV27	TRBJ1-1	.	TGTGCCAGCAGTTTAAGCCCGAACACTGAAGCTTTCTTT	CASSLSPNTEAFF
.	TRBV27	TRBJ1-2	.	TGTGCCAGCAGTCTCCACGGACAGTCTAGTCCCTATGGCTACACCTTC	CASSLHGQSSPYGYTF
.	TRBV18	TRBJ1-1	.	TGTGCCAGCTCACTCCCGGCAGGGAACACTGAAGCTTTCTTT	CASSLPAGNTEAFF
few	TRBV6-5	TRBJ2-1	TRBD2	TGTGCCAGCAGTTACGGGACTAGCGGGGACAATGAGCAGTTCTTC	CASSYGTSGDNEQFF
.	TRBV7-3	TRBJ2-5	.	TGTGCCAGCAGCTCATCGGGGGGCGAGACCCAGTACTTC	CASSSSGGETQYF
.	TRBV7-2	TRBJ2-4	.	TGTGCCAGCAGCTTAGTGGGAGGAAACATTCAGTACTTC	CASSLVGGNIQYF
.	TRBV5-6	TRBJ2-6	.	TGTGCCAGCAGCTTGGGGGCGCCTGGGGCCAACGTCCTGACTTTC	CASSLGAPGANVLTF
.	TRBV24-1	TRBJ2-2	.	TGTGCCACCAGACTAGCGAACACCGGGGAGCTGTTTTTT	CATRLANTGELFF
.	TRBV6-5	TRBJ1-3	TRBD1	TGTGCCAGCAGTTCGAGGACAGGGGGAAACACCATATATTTT	CASSSRTGGNTIYF
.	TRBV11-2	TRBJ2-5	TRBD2	TGTGCCAGCAGCTTAGATGTTAGCGGGGGGCCAGCCGGGGAGACCCAGTACTTC	CASSLDVSGGPAGETQYF
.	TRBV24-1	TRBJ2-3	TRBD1	TGTGCCACCAGTGACCAGACAGGGACCACTAGCACAGATACGCAGTATTTT	CATSDQTGTTSTDTQYF
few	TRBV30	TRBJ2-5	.	TGTGCCTGGAGTCCCCCGTTCCGCGGCCAAGAGACCCAGTACTTC	CAWSPPFRGQETQYF
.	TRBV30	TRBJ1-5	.	TGTGCCTGGAGTGTGGCCGGGAATCAGCCCCAGCATTTT	CAWSVAGNQPQHF
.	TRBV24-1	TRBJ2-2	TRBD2	TGTGCCACCAGAACGGGAGGCACCGGGGAGCTGTTTTTT	CATRTGGTGELFF
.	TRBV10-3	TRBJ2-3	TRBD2	TGTGCCATCAGTGCTAGCGGGGGGGCAGATACGCAGTATTTT	CAISASGGADTQYF
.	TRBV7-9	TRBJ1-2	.	TGTGCCAGCAGCTTAGCCCCAGGTCAGGGTCTGAACTATGGCTACACCTTC	CASSLAPGQGLNYGYTF
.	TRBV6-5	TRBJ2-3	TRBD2	TGTGCCAGCAGTTACTCGGCTAGCGGGAGCACAGATACGCAGTATTTT	CASSYSASGSTDTQYF
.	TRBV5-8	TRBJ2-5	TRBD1	TGTGCCAGCAGCCTAGACCCAAGAAGACAGGGTAGCGAGACCCAGTACTTC	CASSLDPRRQGSETQYF
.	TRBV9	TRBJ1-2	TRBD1	TGTGCCAGCAGCTCTAGACGGACAGGGAACTATGGCTACACCTTC	CASSSRRTGNYGYTF
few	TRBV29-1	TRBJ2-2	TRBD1	TGCAGCGTCGTCGGGACAGCTAACACCGGGGAGCTGTTTTTT	CSVVGTANTGELFF
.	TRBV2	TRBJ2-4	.	TGTGCCAGCAGTGAAGACTCAGCCAAAAACATTCAGTACTTC	CASSEDSAKNIQYF
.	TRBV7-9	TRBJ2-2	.	TGTGCCAGCAGCGCACTCACAGGGTCGCTGTTTTTT	CASSALTGSLFF
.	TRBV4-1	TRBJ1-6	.	TGCGCCAGCAGTTCGCAGGTCAATTCACCCCTCCACTTT	CASSSQVNSPLHF
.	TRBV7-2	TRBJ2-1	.	TGTGCCAGCAGCTTAGGACTAGAATACAATGAGCAGTTCTTC	CASSLGLEYNEQFF
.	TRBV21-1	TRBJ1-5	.	TGTGTCAGCATGAGGGTTCGACGTCAGCCCCAGCATTTT	CVSMRVRRQPQHF
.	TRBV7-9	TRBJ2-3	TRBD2	TGTGCCAGCAGCCGGACTAGCGGGGGGGTAGATACGCAGTATTTT	CASSRTSGGVDTQYF